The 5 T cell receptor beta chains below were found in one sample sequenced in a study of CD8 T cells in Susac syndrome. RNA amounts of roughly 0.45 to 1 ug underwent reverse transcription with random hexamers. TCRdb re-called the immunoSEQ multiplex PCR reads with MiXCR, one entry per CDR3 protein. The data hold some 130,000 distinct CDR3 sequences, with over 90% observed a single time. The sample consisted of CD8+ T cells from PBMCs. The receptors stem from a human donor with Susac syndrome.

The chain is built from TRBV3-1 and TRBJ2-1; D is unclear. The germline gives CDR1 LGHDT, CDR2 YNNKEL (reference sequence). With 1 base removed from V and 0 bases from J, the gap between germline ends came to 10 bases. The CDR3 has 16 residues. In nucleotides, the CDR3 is TGTGCCAGCAGCCAAGTTAGTGAGAGCTCCTACAATGAGCAGTTCTTC. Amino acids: CASSQVSESSYNEQFF.

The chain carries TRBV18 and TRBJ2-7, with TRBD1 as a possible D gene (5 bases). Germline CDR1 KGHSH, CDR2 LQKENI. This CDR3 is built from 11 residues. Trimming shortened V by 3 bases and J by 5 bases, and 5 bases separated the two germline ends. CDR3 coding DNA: TGTGCCAGCTCACCGGACAACGAGCAGTACTTC. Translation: CASSPDNEQYF.

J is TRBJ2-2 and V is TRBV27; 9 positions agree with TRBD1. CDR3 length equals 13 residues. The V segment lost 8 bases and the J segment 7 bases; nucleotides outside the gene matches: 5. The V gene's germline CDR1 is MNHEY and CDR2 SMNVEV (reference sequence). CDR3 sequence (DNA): TGTGCCAGCTACCGGACAGGGGACGGGGAGCTGTTTTTT. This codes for CASYRTGDGELFF.

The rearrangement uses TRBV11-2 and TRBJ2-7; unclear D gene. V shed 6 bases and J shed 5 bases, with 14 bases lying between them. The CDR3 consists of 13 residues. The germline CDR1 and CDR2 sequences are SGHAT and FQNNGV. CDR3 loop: CASSQSSSHEQYF. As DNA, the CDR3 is TGTGCCAGCAGTCAAAGCTCAAGCCACGAGCAGTACTTC.

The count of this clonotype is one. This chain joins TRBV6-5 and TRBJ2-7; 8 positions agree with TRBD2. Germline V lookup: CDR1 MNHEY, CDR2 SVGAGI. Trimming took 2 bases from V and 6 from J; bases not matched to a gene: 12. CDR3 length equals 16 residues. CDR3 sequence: CASSYNIPGLVTEQYF. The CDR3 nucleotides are TGTGCCAGCAGTTACAATATACCGGGACTAGTAACCGAGCAGTACTTC.